This T cell receptor beta chain was captured by sequencing in a study of T cells in localized non-small cell lung cancer. Trimming shortened V by 8 bases and J by 6 bases, and 11 bases separated the two germline ends. This CDR3 has 12 residues. Germline lookup yields CDR1 SNHLY and CDR2 FYNNEI. Sequencing was performed with immunoSEQ multiplex PCR; in TCRdb, only in-frame clones are kept and a portion is missing. The sample carries around 78,000 clones, more than 70% recorded once. Details on this clone: Its antigen is currently unknown.

Regarding the study as a whole: Uninvolved adjacent lung had higher T cell clonality than tumor and all other tissues. Adjacent lung was found to contain a median around 56 of the top 100 tumor clones.

V gene TRBV2 combines with J gene TRBJ2-1, with D tentatively TRBD2 (6 bases). The sample here was peripheral blood, taken before any cancer treatment. The clonotype originates from a woman aged 35-70 years with stage I squamous cell lung carcinoma. CDR3 coding DNA: TGTGCCAGCTCCAAGGGAGGCAATGAGCAGTTCTTC. Amino acid sequence: CASSKGGNEQFF.